The text below deals with one TCR beta chain. Its antigen is still unknown. Germline and junction disagree at one end, which may indicate a read error. Full-length variable regions came from constant-region reverse primers plus semi-nested Nested Universal Primer A PCR. TCRdb reanalysed the 5' RACE reads using MiXCR and keeps one entry per CDR3 protein. The table records tens of thousands of distinct CDR3 sequences, roughly 24% of them present only once. The germline V gene encodes CDR1 MNHNS and CDR2 SASEGT. The CDR3 length is 15 residues. Whole-study findings and limits: Greatest tumor Treg TCR overlap was with tumor naive CD4+ cells.

This sequence originates from a female donor with breast cancer. Sequenced input: memory CD4+ T cells sorted from blood. The subset denotes: memory CD4+ T cells, CD4+CD45RO+CD25-. The chain links TRBV6-1 to TRBJ2-2; no clear D gene. This CDR3 is CAGSFRTANTGELFF. Here the CDR3 DNA reads TGTGCCGGCAGCTTTCGTACAGCGAACACCGGGGAGCTGTTTTTT.